One sample yielded the 19 T cell receptor beta chains listed below, sequenced in a study of T cells in Graves' hyperthyroidism and ophthalmopathy. TCR beta CDR3 region amplification was performed from RNA transcripts. During a first-round RT-PCR of the TCR CDR3, the HTBI primer set was used. TCRdb independently ran MiXCR on the multiplex PCR reads; one entry per CDR3 protein. The sample has around 660,000 distinct CDR3 sequences, roughly 45% seen once. The sequencing input was peripheral blood or thyroid tissue (not recorded which). The origin of the receptors is an adult man with Graves' disease, either hyperthyroidism or ophthalmopathy (not recorded which).

This clonotype has more than one count but fewer than ten. The chain carries TRBV4-3 and TRBJ1-2, with D hard to call. CDR3 length: 15 amino acids. V lost 4 bases and J lost 2, with 14 bases in between. Germline CDR1 reads LGHNA; CDR2 reads YSLEER. The CDR3 sequence is CASSLTGRVNYGYTF. Here the CDR3 DNA reads TGCGCCAGCAGCCTTACGGGGAGGGTGAACTATGGCTACACCTTC.

The chain joins TRBV19 to TRBJ2-7; TRBD1 matches 8 bases. Germline trimming cut 4 bases from V and 6 bases from J; bases unmatched to any gene: 5. CDR1 is LNHDA and CDR2 is SQIVND in the germline V gene (reference sequence). This CDR3 has 13 residues. Written as DNA, the CDR3 is TGTGCCAGTAGTACTGACAGGGGATCCGAGCAGTACTTC. It is translated as CASSTDRGSEQYF.

This clonotype has only a few counts. The rearrangement links TRBV2 to TRBJ1-2; 10 nucleotides align to TRBD1. V lost 5 bases, J lost 9 bases, and 6 bases stayed unmatched. This CDR3 comprises 13 residues. Germline V gene sequence: CDR1 SNHLY, CDR2 FYNNEI. The CDR3 DNA reads as TGTGCCAGCAGTACCGGGACAGGGGTTCGCTACACCTTC. Encoded protein: CASSTGTGVRYTF.

With regard to this clonotype: Because it lacks the conserved phenylalanine or tryptophan at the end, this CDR3 is likely a read error. The DNA is omitted, as the CDR3 cannot be located on it reliably, and the CDR3 follows TCRdb's listing. V is TRBV9 and J is TRBJ2-7. The CDR3 has 11 residues if both end residues are counted. Per germline, CDR1 SGDLS and CDR2 YYNGEE. CDR3: CASSPGNSIHN.

This clonotype was picked up many times. This sequence joins TRBV29-1 and TRBJ1-2, with D perhaps matching TRBD1 (5 bases). The germline V gene encodes CDR1 SQVTM and CDR2 ANQGSEA. Trimming removed 5 bases at V and 0 bases at J, with 10 bases between. This CDR3 has 13 residues. CDR3 sequence: CSVRQRTNYGYTF. The CDR3 DNA is TGCAGCGTTAGACAGAGAACTAACTATGGCTACACCTTC.

A few counts support this clonotype. This rearrangement joins TRBV6-6 to TRBJ2-7, with 10 bases fitting TRBD1. Trimming cost V 5 bases and J 5 bases; bases outside gene matches: 6. Germline V CDR1 and CDR2: MNHNY, SVGAGI (reference sequence). This CDR3 has 14 amino acids. CDR3 loop: CASSVTGGWNEQYF. The CDR3 region has the DNA TGTGCCAGCAGTGTGACAGGGGGCTGGAACGAGCAGTACTTC.

The J gene is TRBJ2-5, the V gene TRBV7-9, with 7 bases lining up with TRBD1. Trimming removed 5 bases from V and 7 bases from J; junction bases left unmatched: 10. The CDR3 is 14 residues long. CDR1 and CDR2 (germline): SEHNR, FQNEAQ (reference sequence). CDR3 amino acids: CASSRDSALGTQYF. The CDR3 DNA reads as TGTGCCAGCAGCCGGGACAGTGCATTGGGGACCCAGTACTTC.

On this clonotype itself: This may come from a read error, since a much larger clone is one base off. Given the absence of the conserved phenylalanine or tryptophan at the CDR3 end, a read error is likely. The rearrangement joins TRBV2 to TRBJ1-1; D gene uncertain. This CDR3 is built from 13 residues. Trimming took off 6 bases at V and 0 bases at J, with 8 bases between the two ends. The germline CDR1 and CDR2 sequences are SNHLY and FYNNEI. For the CDR3, the DNA is TGTGCCAGCAGGCGGACTTTGAACACTGAAGCTTTCCTT. It yields the protein CASRRTLNTEAFL.

This clonotype was observed a handful of times. The rearrangement uses TRBV7-2 and TRBJ2-7; D is undetermined. V lost 2 bases and J lost 5, with 16 bases in between. Germline CDR1 is SGHTA and CDR2 is FQGNSA. The CDR3 has 15 amino acids. CDR3 protein: CASSLRPPGADEQYF. The CDR3 nucleotides are TGTGCCAGCAGCTTAAGGCCTCCTGGAGCCGACGAGCAGTACTTC. The complete variable domain, with remaining parts taken from reference TRBV7-2 and TRBJ2-7, reads GAGVSQSPSNKVTEKGKDVELRCDPISGHTALYWYRQSLGQGLEFLIYFQGNSAPDKSGLPSDRFSAERTGGSVSTLTIQRTQQEDSAVYLCASSLRPPGADEQYFGPGTRLTVT.

This clonotype was recorded at least ten times. The genes are TRBV20-1 and TRBJ2-7, with unresolved D. CDR3 size: 12 residues. With 6 bases removed from V and 2 bases from J, the gap between germline ends came to 11 bases. Germline V CDR1 and CDR2: DFQATT, SNEGSKA (reference sequence). DNA of the CDR3: TGCAGTGCCCAGGCTACTACCTACGAGCAGTACTTC. Protein: CSAQATTYEQYF.

Only a few counts were recorded for this clonotype. The chain carries TRBV10-3 and TRBJ2-7; the match to TRBD2 covers 8 bases. The CDR3 is made up of 15 amino acids. Germline loops: CDR1 ENHRY, CDR2 SYGVKD. J was trimmed by 1 base and V by 6 bases; bases with no gene match: 8. The CDR3 protein is CAISSLRGDSYEQYF. The CDR3 coding sequence is TGTGCCATCAGCTCCCTGCGGGGGGATTCCTACGAGCAGTACTTC.

This chain connects TRBV25-1 to TRBJ1-6, with 11 nucleotides matching TRBD1. Trimming at V came to 6 bases and at J to 7 bases, leaving 8 bases not matched to a gene. Per germline, CDR1 MGHDK and CDR2 SYGVNS. The CDR3 length is 16 residues. This CDR3 reads CASSEGTGGWNSPLHF. In DNA form, the CDR3 reads TGTGCCAGCAGCGAAGGGACAGGGGGTTGGAATTCACCCCTCCACTTT.

This clonotype has just a few counts. The rearrangement links TRBV19 to TRBJ1-6, with 7 bases lining up with TRBD1. With 3 bases clipped from V and 8 bases from J, the junction kept 7 bases outside the gene matches. This CDR3 has 15 amino acids. Germline V gene sequence: CDR1 LNHDA, CDR2 SQIVND (reference sequence). CDR3 in amino acids: CASSMGTENYSPLHF. The CDR3 DNA reads TGTGCCAGTAGTATGGGGACAGAGAATTATTCACCCCTCCACTTT.

The chain joins TRBV20-1 to TRBJ2-7, with 7 bases fitting TRBD1. V was pared by 5 bases and J by 4 bases, with 14 bases of the junction left unmatched. Germline-derived CDR1 and CDR2 are DFQATT and SNEGSKA (reference sequence). The CDR3 runs to 15 residues. CDR3 residues: CSAPASGTATYEQYF. Written as DNA, the CDR3 is TGCAGTGCTCCAGCCTCCGGGACAGCGACTTACGAGCAGTACTTC.

Concerning this clonotype itself: Relative to the germline gene, one junction end is altered; a read error may explain this. The chain is built from TRBV12-3 or TRBV12-4 and TRBJ1-4; 8 bases map to TRBD1. CDR3 length: 14 residues. For the CDR3, the DNA is TGTGCCAGCAGCTTAGGACAGGGAGGCGATAAACTGTTTTTT. Its protein is CASSLGQGGDKLFF.

Turning to this clonotype: The junction shows a germline mismatch at one end, possibly a read error. The J gene is TRBJ1-2, the V gene TRBV2; tentatively, D is TRBD1 (5 bases). From germline, CDR1 is SNHLY and CDR2 FYNNEI. The CDR3 consists of 15 residues. The CDR3 bases are TGTGCCATCAGTGACCGCGACTCCGGGGGATATGGCTACACCTTC. This encodes CAISDRDSGGYGYTF.

This clonotype has a handful of counts. This sequence joins TRBV7-2 and TRBJ1-1; a weak D match, TRBD1 (6 bases). Germline CDR1 is SGHTA and CDR2 is FQGNSA. The CDR3 extends over 16 amino acids. Trimming removed 11 bases at V and 3 bases at J, with 25 bases between. As DNA, the CDR3 is TGTGCCTCTCGAAGGCCAGGGGTGGCATTCGACACTGAAGCTTTCTTT. This encodes CASRRPGVAFDTEAFF.

In its sample, this clonotype was seen many times. An end of the junction does not agree with germline; a read error may underlie this. The chain recombines TRBV5-6 with TRBJ1-2; TRBD1 aligns across 7 bases. This CDR3 region has 14 residues. CDR1 SGHDT and CDR2 YYEEEE come from the germline V gene. The CDR3 DNA is TGCGCCAGCAGCTTGGAGGGACAGAGCTATGGCTACACCTTC. Translating gives CASSLEGQSYGYTF. Full variable domain (outside the CDR3, taken from reference TRBV5-6 and TRBJ1-2): DAGVTQSPTHLIKTRGQQVTLRCSPKSGHDTVSWYQQALGQGPQFIFQYYEEEERQRGNFPDRFSGHQFPNYSSELNVNALLLGDSALYLCASSLEGQSYGYTFGSGTRLTVV.

In this sample, this clonotype turned up a few times. The chain couples TRBV7-2 to TRBJ1-4, with TRBD1 as a possible D gene (6 bases). CDR1 SGHTA and CDR2 FQGNSA come from the germline V gene. The CDR3 totals 14 residues. V was shortened by 3 bases and J by 7 bases, with 12 bases between the two germline ends. The DNA for the CDR3 is TGTGCCAGCAGCTTGGCCGGGGGGCGTGAAAAACTGTTTTTT. Its protein product is CASSLAGGREKLFF.